These 27 T cell receptor beta chains originate from one sample sequenced in a study of T cells in localized non-small cell lung cancer. The method was immunoSEQ multiplex PCR; TCRdb's version includes in-frame clones alone and lacks a portion of them. The sample shows more than 20,000 clones, 80% to 90% of them seen only once. This specimen was peripheral blood, taken before any cancer treatment. These receptor sequences come from a male donor at least 60 years old with stage I squamous cell lung carcinoma.

This chain uses TRBV6-6 with TRBJ1-4; 9 bases agree with TRBD1. Germline V gives CDR1 MNHNY, CDR2 SVGAGI (reference sequence). CDR3 size: 13 residues. The ends lost 7 bases at V and 7 bases at J; junction bases unmatched: 4. As DNA, the CDR3 is TGTGCCAGCAAGGGACAGGGAATTGAAAAACTGTTTTTT. Its protein product is CASKGQGIEKLFF.

The chain carries TRBV14 and TRBJ2-4; 9 bases are shared with TRBD1. J lost 0 bases, V lost 2 bases, and 2 bases had no gene match. Germline CDR1 SGHDN, CDR2 FVKESK. The CDR3 has 16 residues. CDR3 sequence (DNA): TGTGCCAGCAGCCAATCACAGGGGGCAGCCAAAAACATTCAGTACTTC. This gives the protein CASSQSQGAAKNIQYF. The full variable domain, rest sourced from reference TRBV14 and TRBJ2-4, is EAGVTQFPSHSVIEKGQTVTLRCDPISGHDNLYWYRRVMGKEIKFLLHFVKESKQDESGMPNNRFLAERTGGTYSTLKVQPAELEDSGVYFCASSQSQGAAKNIQYFGAGTRLSVL.

The chain uses TRBV12-2 and TRBJ2-7; TRBD2 was called by the table and not checked on the DNA. TRBV12-2 is a listed pseudogene. This CDR3 has 16 residues. CDR3 nucleotides: TGTGCAAGTCGCTGTAATAAGGGGACTAGCTCCTACGAGCAGTACTTC. Residues: CASRCNKGTSSYEQYF.

This chain joins TRBV5-6 and TRBJ1-2, with D hard to call. The ends were cut back, 4 bases at V and 4 bases at J, with 11 bases in the middle. This CDR3 is built from 13 residues. Germline-derived CDR1 and CDR2 are SGHDT and YYEEEE. DNA of the CDR3: TGTGCCAGCAGCCCCGACGGGGTCTATGGCTACACCTTC. Amino acids: CASSPDGVYGYTF.

The chain recombines TRBV25-1 with TRBJ1-5; unclear D gene. Trimming removed 6 bases from V and 3 bases from J, with 15 bases in between. CDR3 size: 15 residues. The V gene's germline CDR1 is MGHDK and CDR2 SYGVNS. In nucleotides, the CDR3 is TGTGCCAGCAGCACCAACGTCGACTCCAATCAGCCCCAGCATTTT. Translation gives CASSTNVDSNQPQHF.

The chain employs TRBV4-1 and TRBJ2-5; 9 bases fit TRBD2. Germline trimming cut 2 bases from V and 0 bases from J; bases unmatched to any gene: 7. Germline V gives CDR1 MGHRA, CDR2 YSYEKL. This CDR3 has 17 residues. For the CDR3, the DNA is TGCGCCAGCAGCCAAAGGGCTAGCGGGGTGTACCAAGAGACCCAGTACTTC. Its protein is CASSQRASGVYQETQYF.

The chain uses TRBV30 and TRBJ1-4; D is undetermined. V shed 0 bases and J shed 4 bases, with 12 bases lying between them. The germline V gene encodes CDR1 GTSNPN and CDR2 SVGIG (reference sequence). This CDR3 comprises 15 residues. DNA of the CDR3: TGTGCCTGGAGTGTACAGCGGCAGTATAATGAAAAACTGTTTTTT. This codes for CAWSVQRQYNEKLFF.

CDR3 sequence (DNA): TGTGCCAGCAGTCAAGGGGCACGGGAAGCTTTCTTT. Amino acid sequence: CASSQGAREAFF. This chain uses TRBV7-9 with TRBJ1-1; the D gene is possibly TRBD1 (5 bases). Germline CDR1 is SEHNR and CDR2 is FQNEAQ (reference sequence). Trimming left V 6 bases short and J 8 bases short, with 13 bases between. CDR3 length equals 12 residues.

The chain joins TRBV5-5 to TRBJ1-5; maybe TRBD1 (5 bases). Germline assignment: CDR1 SGHKS and CDR2 YYEKEE (reference sequence). The CDR3 is 13 amino acids. Trimming pared 3 bases from V and 5 bases from J, leaving 9 bases between. For the CDR3, the DNA is TGTGCCAGCAGCTGGGGGGTGGATCAGCCCCAGCATTTT. Translated, it gives CASSWGVDQPQHF.

The table lists this clone with a few counts. The gene calls are TRBV7-3 and TRBJ2-3; the match to TRBD2 covers 10 bases. CDR1 is SGHTA, CDR2 FQGTGA, per germline. Trimming took 4 bases from V and 6 from J; bases not matched to a gene: 7. The CDR3 runs 15 residues. This CDR3 reads CASSSWTSGRDTQYF. CDR3 nucleotide sequence: TGTGCCAGCAGCTCGTGGACTAGCGGACGGGATACGCAGTATTTT. Using reference TRBV7-3 and TRBJ2-3 for the parts outside the CDR3, the full variable domain is GAGVSQTPSNKVTEKGKYVELRCDPISGHTALYWYRQSLGQGPEFLIYFQGTGAADDSGLPNDRFFAVRPEGSVSTLKIQRTERGDSAVYLCASSSWTSGRDTQYFGPGTRLTVL.

The chain has TRBV6-6 and TRBJ1-2, with D unclear. Germline CDR1 and CDR2: MNHNY and SVGAGI (reference sequence). The CDR3 sequence is 13 residues long. V was shortened by 2 bases and J by 8 bases, with 12 bases between the two germline ends. CDR3 nucleotide sequence: TGTGCCAGCAGTTACAGGGCAGATGGGGGCTACACCTTC. Its protein is CASSYRADGGYTF.

V usage is TRBV18 and J usage is TRBJ2-1; possibly TRBD1 for D (5 bases). The CDR3 is 17 residues long. Trimming shortened V by 4 bases and J by 1 base, and 17 bases separated the two germline ends. Germline CDR1 and CDR2: KGHSH and LQKENI. As DNA, the CDR3 is TGTGCCAGCTCACAACTTCCGATAGCAGGGTCCTACAATGAGCAGTTCTTC. It is translated as CASSQLPIAGSYNEQFF.

The chain carries TRBV5-4 and TRBJ1-2; D call uncertain. The CDR3 consists of 15 residues. V was pared by 3 bases and J by 3 bases, with 15 bases between. Per germline, CDR1 SGHNT and CDR2 YYREEE (reference sequence). The CDR3 nucleotides are TGTGCCAGCAGCTCCCTGCTGACTGTGCACTATGGCTACACCTTC. Its translation: CASSSLLTVHYGYTF.

This clone was detected a few times. The CDR3 sequence: CASSQDRKTQYF. The CDR3 DNA reads as TGTGCCAGCAGCCAAGATCGGAAGACCCAGTACTTC. The chain has TRBV14 and TRBJ2-5; the D is unclear. The CDR3 runs to 12 residues. Germline V lookup: CDR1 SGHDN, CDR2 FVKESK. V lost 0 bases to trimming and J lost 6 bases, with 5 bases between them.

V usage is TRBV5-1 and J usage is TRBJ1-5; 7 nucleotides match TRBD1. The CDR3 is 14 residues long. The trim removed 0 bases at V and 6 bases at J, leaving 3 bases unmatched. Germline loops: CDR1 SGHRS, CDR2 YFSETQ. As DNA, the CDR3 is TGCGCCAGCAGCTTGGCACAGGGGAGTCAGCCCCAGCATTTT. Translating gives CASSLAQGSQPQHF.

This rearrangement joins TRBV15 to TRBJ2-6; maybe TRBD1 (5 bases). Trimming removed 5 bases from V and 2 bases from J, with 22 bases in between. The CDR3 sequence is 19 residues long. Germline CDR1 reads LNHNV; CDR2 reads YYDKDF (reference sequence). The CDR3 sequence is CATSAEITSGSAGANVLTF. The CDR3 region has the DNA TGTGCCACCAGCGCAGAGATCACATCAGGGTCAGCTGGGGCCAACGTCCTGACTTTC.

The V and J genes are TRBV21-1 and TRBJ1-5. TRBV21-1 is a documented pseudogene. There are 14 residues in the CDR3. In DNA form, the CDR3 reads TGTGCCAGCACCTCGACGGGGAGCAATCAGCCCCAGCATTTT. It is translated as CASTSTGSNQPQHF.

V is TRBV28 and J is TRBJ1-1; 7 bases fit TRBD1. V was clipped by 6 bases and J by 3 bases; unmatched bases: 16. The CDR3 is 17 residues long. In germline, CDR1 is MDHEN, CDR2 SYDVKM. CDR3 sequence: CASRLNTGAPSDTEAFF. Here the CDR3 DNA reads TGTGCCAGCAGACTTAATACAGGGGCCCCCTCAGACACTGAAGCTTTCTTT.

J is TRBJ2-2 and V is TRBV30; no firm D call. Trimming removed 3 bases at V and 2 bases at J, with 16 bases between. This CDR3 contains 16 residues. CDR1 is GTSNPN, CDR2 SVGIG, per germline (reference sequence). The CDR3 region is CAWRGPGTRNTGELFF. CDR3 nucleotide sequence: TGTGCCTGGAGAGGCCCAGGTACCCGAAACACCGGGGAGCTGTTTTTT. The complete variable domain, with remaining parts taken from reference TRBV30 and TRBJ2-2, reads SQTIHQWPATLVQPVGSPLSLECTVEGTSNPNLYWYRQAAGRGLQLLFYSVGIGQISSEVPQNLSASRPQDRQFILSSKKLLLSDSGFYLCAWRGPGTRNTGELFFGEGSRLTVL.

The chain joins TRBV9 to TRBJ2-5; 11 positions match TRBD2. Germline V CDR1 and CDR2: SGDLS, YYNGEE. The V segment lost 3 bases and the J segment 5 bases; nucleotides outside the gene matches: 12. The CDR3 is made up of 17 amino acids. The CDR3 loop is CASSAAPSSGGAETQYF. Here the CDR3 DNA reads TGTGCCAGCAGCGCAGCGCCAAGTAGCGGGGGGGCGGAGACCCAGTACTTC.

The V gene is TRBV4-1, the J gene TRBJ2-1; D not certain. There are 15 residues in the CDR3. V lost 1 base, J lost 10 bases, and 17 bases lay in between. Germline V CDR1 and CDR2: MGHRA, YSYEKL. For the CDR3, the DNA is TGCGCCAGCAGCCAAGGTGTAACTATACAGATGGAGCAGTTCTTC. Protein: CASSQGVTIQMEQFF.

The chain combines TRBV11-3 with TRBJ2-1; D may correspond to TRBD1 or TRBD2 (5 bases each). Germline V gene lookup returns CDR1 SGHNT and CDR2 YENEEA. V was pared by 5 bases and J by 7 bases, with 21 bases between. CDR3 length: 16 residues. The CDR3: CASSVTGTPVLNEQFF. DNA of the CDR3: TGTGCCAGCAGCGTCACCGGGACCCCGGTACTAAATGAGCAGTTCTTC.

V is TRBV30 and J is TRBJ1-3; TRBD1 might be the D (6 bases). Trimming pared 0 bases from V and 4 bases from J, leaving 13 bases between. The germline gives CDR1 GTSNPN, CDR2 SVGIG (reference sequence). This CDR3 contains 15 residues. In nucleotides, the CDR3 is TGTGCCTGGAGTGTACTCCGGGGGCTAGGAAACACCATATATTTT. It codes for CAWSVLRGLGNTIYF.

The chain recombines TRBV7-2 with TRBJ1-5; D not resolved. This CDR3 has 13 amino acids. The V end lost 6 bases, the J end lost 4 bases, and 10 bases lay between the germline ends. Germline V gene sequence: CDR1 SGHTA, CDR2 FQGNSA. Written as DNA, the CDR3 is TGTGCCAGCAGTTCTCAGGAAAATCAGCCCCAGCATTTT. Amino acid sequence: CASSSQENQPQHF.

The J gene is TRBJ2-1, the V gene TRBV19; possibly TRBD1 for D (6 bases). The germline gives CDR1 LNHDA, CDR2 SQIVND (reference sequence). The CDR3 consists of 16 residues. Between the trimmed V and J ends, which lost 4 bases and 1 base, there was a span of 14 bases. The CDR3 coding sequence is TGTGCCAGTAGTACCTACTCTCAGGGGTCCTACAATGAGCAGTTCTTC. It encodes CASSTYSQGSYNEQFF.

V and J are TRBV5-1 and TRBJ1-1; 7 nucleotides match TRBD1. Germline CDR1 and CDR2: SGHRS and YFSETQ. This CDR3 region has 15 residues. The ends lost 0 bases at V and 5 bases at J; junction bases unmatched: 7. The CDR3 DNA follows: TGCGCCAGCAGCTTGGACAGGGGAAGTGGAACTGAAGCTTTCTTT. It translates to CASSLDRGSGTEAFF. The variable domain in full, completed from reference TRBV5-1 and TRBJ1-1, reads KAGVTQTPRYLIKTRGQQVTLSCSPISGHRSVSWYQQTPGQGLQFLFEYFSETQRNKGNFPGRFSGRQFSNSRSEMNVSTLELGDSALYLCASSLDRGSGTEAFFGQGTRLTVV.

The V call is TRBV9, the J call TRBJ2-5; D is perhaps TRBD2 (7 bases). The germline V and J ends were trimmed by 0 bases and 1 base, with 13 bases remaining between them. Germline V gives CDR1 SGDLS, CDR2 YYNGEE. CDR3 size: 16 residues. CDR3 DNA: TGTGCCAGCAGCGTAGTTGACGGGGGGCTCCAAGAGACCCAGTACTTC. It encodes CASSVVDGGLQETQYF.